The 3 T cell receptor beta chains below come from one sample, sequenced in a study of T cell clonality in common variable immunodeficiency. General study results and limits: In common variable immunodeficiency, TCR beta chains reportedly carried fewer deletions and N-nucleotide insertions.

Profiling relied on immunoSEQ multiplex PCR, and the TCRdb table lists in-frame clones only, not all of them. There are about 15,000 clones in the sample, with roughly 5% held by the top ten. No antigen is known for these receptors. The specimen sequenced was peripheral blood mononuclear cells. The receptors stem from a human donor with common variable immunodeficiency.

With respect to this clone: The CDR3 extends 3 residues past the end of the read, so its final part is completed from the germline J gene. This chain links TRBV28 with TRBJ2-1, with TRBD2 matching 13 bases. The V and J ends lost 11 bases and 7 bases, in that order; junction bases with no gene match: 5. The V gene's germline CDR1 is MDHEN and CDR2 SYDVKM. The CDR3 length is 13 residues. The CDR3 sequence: CASGTSGVNEQFF. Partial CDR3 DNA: TGTGCCTCCGGGACTAGCGGGGTTAATGAG. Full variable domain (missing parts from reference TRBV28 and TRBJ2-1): DVKVTQSSRYLVKRTGEKVFLECVQDMDHENMFWYRQDPGLGLRLIYFSYDVKMKEKGDIPEGYSVSREKKERFSLILESASTNQTSMYLCASGTSGVNEQFFGPGTRLTVL.

The CDR3 here is CATYIRDRGGEQYF. The part of the CDR3 DNA that was read is TGTGCCACATATATCCGGGACAGGGGGGGCGAG. The chain has TRBV19 and TRBJ2-7, with 11 bases identical to TRBD1. The read terminates 3 residues before the CDR3 end, so the remaining end is supplied by the germline J gene. CDR3 length: 14 residues. V was clipped by 10 bases and J by 6 bases; unmatched bases: 11. Germline V gene lookup returns CDR1 LNHDA and CDR2 SQIVND (reference sequence).

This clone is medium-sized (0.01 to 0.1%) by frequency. The CDR3 loop is CASSSPGGTEAFF. The covered CDR3 bases are TGTGCCAGCAGCTCGCCGGGGGGAACTGAA. The genes are TRBV7-3 and TRBJ1-1; D possibly corresponds to TRBD1 (5 bases). Read sequence stops 3 residues before the CDR3 end, and the germline J gene provides the missing end. V was trimmed by 4 bases and J by 5 bases, leaving 11 bases between them. CDR3 length: 13 amino acids. Germline CDR1 SGHTA, CDR2 FQGTGA.